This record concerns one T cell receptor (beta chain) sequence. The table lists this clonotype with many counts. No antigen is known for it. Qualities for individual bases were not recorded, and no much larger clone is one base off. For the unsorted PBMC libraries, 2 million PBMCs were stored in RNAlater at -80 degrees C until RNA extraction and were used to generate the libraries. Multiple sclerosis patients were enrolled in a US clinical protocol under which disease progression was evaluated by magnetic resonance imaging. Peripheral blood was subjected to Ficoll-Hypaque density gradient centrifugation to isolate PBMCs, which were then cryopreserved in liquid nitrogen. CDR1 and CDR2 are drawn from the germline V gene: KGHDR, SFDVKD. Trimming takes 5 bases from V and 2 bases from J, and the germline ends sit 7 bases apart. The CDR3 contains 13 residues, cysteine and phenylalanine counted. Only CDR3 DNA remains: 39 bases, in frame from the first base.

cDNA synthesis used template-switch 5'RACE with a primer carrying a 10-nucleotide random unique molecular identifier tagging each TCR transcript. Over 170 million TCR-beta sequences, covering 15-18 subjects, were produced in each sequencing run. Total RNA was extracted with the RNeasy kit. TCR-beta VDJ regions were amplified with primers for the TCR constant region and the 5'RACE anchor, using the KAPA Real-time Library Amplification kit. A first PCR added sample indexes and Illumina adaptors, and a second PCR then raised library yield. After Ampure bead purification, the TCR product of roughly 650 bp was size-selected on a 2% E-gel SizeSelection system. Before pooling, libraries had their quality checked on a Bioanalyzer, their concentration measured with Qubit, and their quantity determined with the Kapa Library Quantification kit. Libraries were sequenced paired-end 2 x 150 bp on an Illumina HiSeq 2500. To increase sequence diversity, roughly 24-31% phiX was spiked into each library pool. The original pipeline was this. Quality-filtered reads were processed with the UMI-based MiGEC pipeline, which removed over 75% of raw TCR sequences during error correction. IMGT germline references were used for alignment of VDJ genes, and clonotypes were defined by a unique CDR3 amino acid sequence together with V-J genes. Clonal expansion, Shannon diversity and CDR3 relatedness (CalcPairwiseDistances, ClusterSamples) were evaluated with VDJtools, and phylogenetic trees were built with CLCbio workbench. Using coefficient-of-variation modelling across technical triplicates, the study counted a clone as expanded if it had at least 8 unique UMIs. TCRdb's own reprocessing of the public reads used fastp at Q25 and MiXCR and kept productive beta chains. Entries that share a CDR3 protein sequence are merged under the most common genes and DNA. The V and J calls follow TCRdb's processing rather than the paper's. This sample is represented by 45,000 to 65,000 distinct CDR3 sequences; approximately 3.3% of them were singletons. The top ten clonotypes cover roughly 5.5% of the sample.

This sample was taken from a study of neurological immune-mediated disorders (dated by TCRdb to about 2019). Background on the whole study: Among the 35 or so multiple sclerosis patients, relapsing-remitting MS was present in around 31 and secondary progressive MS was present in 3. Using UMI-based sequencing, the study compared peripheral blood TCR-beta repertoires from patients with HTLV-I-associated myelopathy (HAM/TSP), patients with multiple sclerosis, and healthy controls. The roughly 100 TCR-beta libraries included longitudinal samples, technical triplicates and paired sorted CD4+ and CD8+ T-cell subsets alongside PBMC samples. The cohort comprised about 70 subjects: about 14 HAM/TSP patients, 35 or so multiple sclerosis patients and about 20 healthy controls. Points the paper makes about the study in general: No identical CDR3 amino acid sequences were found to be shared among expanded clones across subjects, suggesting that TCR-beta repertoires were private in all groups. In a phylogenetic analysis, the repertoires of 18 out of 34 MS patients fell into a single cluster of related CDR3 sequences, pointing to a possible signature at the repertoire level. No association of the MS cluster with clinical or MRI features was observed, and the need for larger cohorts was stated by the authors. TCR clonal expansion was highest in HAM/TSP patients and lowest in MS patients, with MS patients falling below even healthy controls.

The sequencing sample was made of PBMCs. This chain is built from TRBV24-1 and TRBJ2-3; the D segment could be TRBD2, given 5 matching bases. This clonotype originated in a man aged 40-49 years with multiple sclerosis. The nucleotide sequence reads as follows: TGTGCCACCAGTGCGGGGTACACAGATACGCAGTATTTT. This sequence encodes CATSAGYTDTQYF.